The clone carrying this TCR beta chain was recorded many times. The entry originates in a study of CD8+CD57+ T cells in acquired aplastic anemia. Study-level background: Yields of DNA that came from sorted CD4+ and CD8+ cells averaged 3.2 ug.

Both TCR beta VDJ combination and CDR3 sequence profiling were carried out. Genomic DNA was the template for this profiling. TCRdb used MiXCR to reprocess the reads, holding one entry per CDR3 protein. The profile shows 95,000 to 150,000 distinct CDR3 sequences, under 60% of them singletons. Sequenced patients had shown CD8+CD57+ cell expansion by flow cytometry. J was trimmed by 7 bases and V by 4 bases; bases with no gene match: 8. The CDR3 runs 14 residues. Germline CDR1 is MNHNY and CDR2 is SVGAGI (reference sequence). The chain recombines TRBV6-6 with TRBJ2-7; 9 bases align to TRBD1. The sequenced sample was sorted CD4+, CD8+, or CD8+CD57+ T cells (not recorded which) from PBMCs. The receptor was isolated from a human donor with aplastic anemia. The CDR3 is CASSFDRGAREQYF. CDR3 nucleotide sequence: TGTGCCAGCAGTTTCGACAGGGGGGCGAGGGAGCAGTACTTC.